These 30 T cell receptor beta chains originate from one sample sequenced in a study of cytomegalovirus exposure and HLA in healthy donors. The study ran its PCR with 60 Vbeta and 13 Jbeta primers. Profiled with immunoSEQ multiplex PCR; TCRdb holds only in-frame clones, not every one. The sample lists approximately 100,000 clones, more than 75% occurring once. The source material was PBMCs. All receptors come from a woman in her forties in good health and CMV-seropositive.

The V and J genes are TRBV6-5 and TRBJ1-1, with 8 bases that match TRBD1. The germline gives CDR1 MNHEY, CDR2 SVGAGI. V shed 1 base, J shed 6 bases, and the junction held 7 bases outside the gene matches. This CDR3 has 15 amino acids. The CDR3 loop is CASSYLPGQGAEAFF. DNA for the CDR3: TGTGCCAGCAGTTACTTGCCCGGACAGGGCGCTGAAGCTTTCTTT.

The CDR3 region has the DNA TGTGCCAGCAGCTCGGGATTTGGGACACTTAATCAGCCCCAGCATTTT. Its protein product is CASSSGFGTLNQPQHF. The V and J genes are TRBV27 and TRBJ1-5, with a tentative D call TRBD1 (6 bases). The CDR3 consists of 16 residues. CDR1 and CDR2 from the germline V gene are MNHEY and SMNVEV (reference sequence). The V end was cut by 6 bases, the J end by 4 bases, with 19 bases between.

The rearrangement joins TRBV25-1 to TRBJ1-2; a possible D gene is TRBD1 (5 bases). This CDR3 spans 15 amino acids. Germline loops: CDR1 MGHDK, CDR2 SYGVNS. The ends were cut back, 3 bases at V and 4 bases at J, with 15 bases in the middle. CDR3 protein: CASSEVKGKIYGYTF. In nucleotides, the CDR3 is TGTGCCAGCAGTGAGGTCAAGGGGAAGATCTATGGCTACACCTTC.

This clone was observed a few times. This chain uses TRBV6-5 with TRBJ2-7; TRBD2 might be the D (6 bases). This CDR3 contains 14 residues. The V and J ends lost 2 bases and 2 bases respectively, with 10 bases between them. The germline V gene encodes CDR1 MNHEY and CDR2 SVGAGI. The CDR3 here is CASSYRPGAYEQYF. Written as DNA, the CDR3 is TGTGCCAGCAGTTACAGGCCGGGAGCCTACGAGCAGTACTTC.

J is TRBJ2-5 and V is TRBV18, with D perhaps TRBD2 (6 bases). V shed 4 bases and J shed 3 bases, with 15 bases lying between them. The CDR3 runs 15 residues. Germline lookup yields CDR1 KGHSH and CDR2 LQKENI. CDR3: CASSRTWDLEETQYF. CDR3 DNA sequence: TGTGCCAGCTCACGCACATGGGACTTAGAAGAGACCCAGTACTTC.

The rearrangement uses TRBV5-1 and TRBJ1-4, with 7 bases lining up with TRBD1. CDR1 and CDR2 (germline): SGHRS, YFSETQ. The V segment lost 4 bases and the J segment 6 bases; nucleotides outside the gene matches: 9. The CDR3 sequence is 15 residues long. Here the CDR3 reads CASSVGTAEYEKLFF. In nucleotides, the CDR3 is TGCGCCAGCAGCGTGGGGACAGCCGAATATGAAAAACTGTTTTTT.

The genes are TRBV19 and TRBJ2-1; the D gene is possibly TRBD2 (7 bases). This CDR3 region has 14 residues. Germline V gene lookup returns CDR1 LNHDA and CDR2 SQIVND (reference sequence). Trimming shortened V by 3 bases and J by 7 bases, and 13 bases separated the two germline ends. CDR3 sequence reads: CASSMIGGGNEQFF. For the CDR3, the DNA is TGTGCCAGTAGTATGATAGGGGGGGGGAATGAGCAGTTCTTC.

The sample holds one count of this clone. The V gene is TRBV19, the J gene TRBJ2-7, with TRBD1 matching over 10 bases. The CDR3 is 15 residues long. The germline CDR1 and CDR2 sequences are LNHDA and SQIVND (reference sequence). The ends lost 10 bases at V and 4 bases at J; junction bases unmatched: 13. In DNA, the CDR3 is TGTGCCACCATGATGTCGGGACAGGGGACGTACGAGCAGTACTTC. It codes for CATMMSGQGTYEQYF.

This clone was observed a single time. The rearrangement uses TRBV5-4 and TRBJ1-2; D ambiguous. The CDR3 sequence is 15 residues long. Germline CDR1 and CDR2: SGHNT and YYREEE (reference sequence). V lost 4 bases and J 6 bases, leaving 19 bases between the germline ends. CDR3 region: CASSPNPGKTDGYTF. CDR3 nucleotides: TGTGCCAGCAGCCCCAACCCGGGGAAAACGGATGGCTACACCTTC.

The chain joins TRBV7-3 to TRBJ2-1; D is perhaps TRBD1 (6 bases). Germline V gene data show CDR1 as SGHTA and CDR2 as FQGTGA. This CDR3 has 14 residues. V lost 5 bases and J lost 4, with 12 bases in between. The CDR3 reads CASSPYRDYNEQFF. CDR3 nucleotides: TGTGCCAGCAGCCCATACAGGGATTACAATGAGCAGTTCTTC.

V is TRBV19 and J is TRBJ2-7, with D perhaps matching TRBD2 (7 bases). The V end lost 3 bases, the J end lost 2 bases, and 14 bases lay between the germline ends. The CDR3 totals 15 residues. The germline V gene has CDR1 LNHDA and CDR2 SQIVND (reference sequence). The CDR3 protein is CASSIQGGEAYEQYF. The CDR3 DNA reads as TGTGCCAGTAGTATCCAAGGGGGGGAGGCCTACGAGCAGTACTTC.

V is TRBV2 and J is TRBJ2-7, with a weak D call TRBD1 (5 bases). The CDR3 runs to 15 residues. V lost 4 bases to trimming and J lost 4 bases, with 17 bases between them. The germline V gene has CDR1 SNHLY and CDR2 FYNNEI. This CDR3 is CASSVTSLGAYEQYF. The CDR3, as DNA: TGTGCCAGCAGTGTTACCTCCTTAGGGGCTTACGAGCAGTACTTC.

This clone was counted once. J is TRBJ1-2 and V is TRBV7-9; possible D gene TRBD1, 6 bases. Germline V gives CDR1 SEHNR, CDR2 FQNEAQ (reference sequence). With 1 base removed from V and 6 bases from J, the gap between germline ends came to 6 bases. This CDR3 has 12 residues. DNA of the CDR3: TGTGCCAGCAGCTTAGAGGGGGATGGCTACACCTTC. Its protein product is CASSLEGDGYTF. The full variable domain, in which reference TRBV7-9 and TRBJ1-2 provide the parts outside the CDR3, is DTGVSQNPRHKITKRGQNVTFRCDPISEHNRLYWYRQTLGQGPEFLTYFQNEAQLEKSRLLSDRFSAERPKGSFSTLEIQRTEQGDSAMYLCASSLEGDGYTFGSGTRLTVV.

V usage is TRBV19 and J usage is TRBJ2-3; D may be TRBD1 (5 bases). Germline CDR1 is LNHDA and CDR2 is SQIVND (reference sequence). The CDR3 covers 14 residues. V was clipped by 2 bases and J by 3 bases, with 9 bases between them. The CDR3 loop is CASSIRQGTDTQYF. The CDR3 nucleotides are TGTGCCAGTAGTATAAGGCAGGGAACAGATACGCAGTATTTT. Using reference TRBV19 and TRBJ2-3 for the parts outside the CDR3, the full variable domain is DGGITQSPKYLFRKEGQNVTLSCEQNLNHDAMYWYRQDPGQGLRLIYYSQIVNDFQKGDIAEGYSVSREKKESFPLTVTSAQKNPTAFYLCASSIRQGTDTQYFGPGTRLTVL.

This rearrangement joins TRBV5-1 to TRBJ1-5, with 8 positions matching TRBD1. The V and J ends lost 5 bases and 3 bases, in that order; junction bases with no gene match: 7. The CDR3 extends over 15 amino acids. Germline lookup yields CDR1 SGHRS and CDR2 YFSETQ. CDR3 sequence (DNA): TGCGCCAGCAGGCCCTCAGGGGGCCTCAATCAGCCCCAGCATTTT. Amino acid sequence: CASRPSGGLNQPQHF.

This chain uses TRBV15 with TRBJ2-7; 8 nucleotides agree with TRBD1. Germline lookup yields CDR1 LNHNV and CDR2 YYDKDF (reference sequence). The V segment lost 5 bases and the J segment 2 bases; nucleotides outside the gene matches: 2. The CDR3 contains 13 residues. This CDR3 is CATSAGGPYEQYF. In DNA form, the CDR3 reads TGTGCCACCAGCGCAGGGGGCCCCTACGAGCAGTACTTC.

This chain connects TRBV7-8 to TRBJ1-5, with TRBD1 identical over 7 bases. Germline-derived CDR1 and CDR2 are SGHVS and FQNEAQ. The CDR3 contains 14 residues. V was pared by 5 bases and J by 6 bases, with 7 bases of the junction left unmatched. Here the CDR3 reads CASSPDRVGQPQHF. Written as DNA, the CDR3 is TGTGCCAGCAGCCCAGACAGGGTAGGTCAGCCCCAGCATTTT.

This clone was seen only once. Here the CDR3 reads CASSRGGAGSQPQHF. The CDR3 nucleotides read TGTGCCAGCAGCCGAGGGGGCGCGGGTTCTCAGCCCCAGCATTTT. The genes are TRBV14 and TRBJ1-5; the match to TRBD1 covers 7 bases. Germline loops: CDR1 SGHDN, CDR2 FVKESK. The CDR3 length is 15 residues. J was trimmed by 6 bases and V by 4 bases; bases with no gene match: 9.

The gene calls are TRBV5-1 and TRBJ1-1, with a possible D match to TRBD1 (6 bases). The CDR3 loop spans 14 amino acids. V lost 5 bases to trimming and J lost 5 bases, with 16 bases between them. Germline CDR1 and CDR2: SGHRS and YFSETQ. CDR3 residues: CASSKIVGATEAFF. The CDR3 bases are TGCGCCAGCAGTAAAATAGTGGGGGCTACTGAAGCTTTCTTT.

V is TRBV4-2 and J is TRBJ1-6; tentative D call: TRBD1 (5 bases). The CDR3 is 16 residues long. Germline V lookup: CDR1 LGHNA, CDR2 YNFKEQ. Trimming shortened V by 0 bases and J by 7 bases, and 13 bases separated the two germline ends. Here the CDR3 DNA reads TGTGCCAGCAGCCAAGAGTCGGCAGGGCGGAATTCACCCCTCCACTTT. Its translation is CASSQESAGRNSPLHF.

The chain uses TRBV14 and TRBJ1-1; the D gene is possibly TRBD1 (5 bases). V was shortened by 4 bases and J by 0 bases, with 15 bases between the two germline ends. The CDR3 is 16 amino acids. Germline loops: CDR1 SGHDN, CDR2 FVKESK. The chain's CDR3 is CASSPRTIHMNTEAFF. The CDR3, as DNA: TGTGCCAGCAGCCCACGGACAATTCACATGAACACTGAAGCTTTCTTT.

This rearrangement joins TRBV6-5 to TRBJ1-5, with 9 bases identical to TRBD1. Looked up from germline, CDR1 is MNHEY and CDR2 is SVGAGI. V lost 6 bases and J lost 6; bases outside the gene matches: 6. The CDR3 length is 14 residues. CDR3 loop: CASRTGQGRQPQHF. CDR3 coding DNA: TGTGCCAGCAGGACTGGACAGGGGCGTCAGCCCCAGCATTTT.

V is TRBV30 and J is TRBJ2-2, with 13 positions matching TRBD2. In germline, CDR1 is GTSNPN, CDR2 SVGIG (reference sequence). The trim removed 5 bases at V and 0 bases at J, leaving 3 bases unmatched. The CDR3 spans 16 residues. The CDR3 loop is CAWGTSGGANTGELFF. CDR3 sequence (DNA): TGTGCCTGGGGAACTAGCGGGGGGGCGAACACCGGGGAGCTGTTTTTT.

V and J are TRBV4-3 and TRBJ2-7; weak D call: TRBD1 (5 bases). The V and J ends lost 0 bases and 5 bases respectively, with 14 bases between them. This CDR3 has 15 amino acids. Germline assignment: CDR1 LGHNA and CDR2 YSLEER. The CDR3 coding sequence is TGCGCCAGCAGCCAAGATTTCAGGGTTGGCGACGAGCAGTACTTC. Its translation: CASSQDFRVGDEQYF.

The chain is built from TRBV18 and TRBJ2-7; D uncertain. Germline V gene lookup returns CDR1 KGHSH and CDR2 LQKENI. This CDR3 has 12 amino acids. V was clipped by 2 bases and J by 3 bases, with 5 bases between them. Here the CDR3 reads CASSPTVYEQYF. For the CDR3, the DNA is TGTGCCAGCTCACCAACAGTCTACGAGCAGTACTTC.

The rearrangement uses TRBV7-6 and TRBJ1-1, with a tentative D call TRBD1 (6 bases). The CDR3 sequence is 15 residues long. Germline V CDR1 and CDR2: SGHVS, FNYEAQ. Trimming pared 2 bases from V and 1 base from J, leaving 11 bases between. The CDR3 bases are TGTGCCAGCAGCTTACCAGGACAGACGAACACTGAAGCTTTCTTT. Translation: CASSLPGQTNTEAFF.

This clone was detected once. The chain carries TRBV6-6 and TRBJ1-2; TRBD1 might be the D (5 bases). In germline, CDR1 is MNHNY, CDR2 SVGAGI (reference sequence). V dropped 6 bases and J dropped 2 bases, with 16 bases sitting between them. The CDR3 spans 15 residues. CDR3 residues: CASRQDSNLNYGYTF. CDR3 nucleotide sequence: TGTGCCAGCAGACAAGACAGTAACTTAAACTATGGCTACACCTTC.

There are a few counts of this clone. The junction shows a germline mismatch at one end, possibly a read error. The V gene is TRBV29-1, the J gene TRBJ2-3, with 7 bases lining up with TRBD1. This CDR3 region has 16 residues. Per the germline V gene, CDR1 is SQVTM and CDR2 is ANQGSEA. The CDR3 reads CSVEDPLEGATDTQSF. The CDR3 region has the DNA TGCAGCGTTGAAGACCCTCTTGAGGGGGCGACAGATACGCAGTCTTTC.

The chain carries TRBV30 and TRBJ2-7; TRBD1 might be the D (5 bases). The germline CDR1 and CDR2 sequences are GTSNPN and SVGIG (reference sequence). There are 15 residues in the CDR3. V dropped 0 bases and J dropped 0 bases, with 12 bases sitting between them. Here the CDR3 DNA reads TGTGCCTGGAGTGTACGTAGAGACAGCTCCTACGAGCAGTACTTC. Translated, it gives CAWSVRRDSSYEQYF.

J is TRBJ2-6 and V is TRBV7-6; D gene ambiguous. The germline gives CDR1 SGHVS, CDR2 FNYEAQ. Between the trimmed V and J ends, which lost 2 bases and 4 bases, there was a span of 6 bases. The CDR3 contains 14 residues. The CDR3 DNA sequence: TGTGCCAGCAGCTTATATTCCGGGGCCAACGTCCTGACTTTC. It yields the protein CASSLYSGANVLTF.